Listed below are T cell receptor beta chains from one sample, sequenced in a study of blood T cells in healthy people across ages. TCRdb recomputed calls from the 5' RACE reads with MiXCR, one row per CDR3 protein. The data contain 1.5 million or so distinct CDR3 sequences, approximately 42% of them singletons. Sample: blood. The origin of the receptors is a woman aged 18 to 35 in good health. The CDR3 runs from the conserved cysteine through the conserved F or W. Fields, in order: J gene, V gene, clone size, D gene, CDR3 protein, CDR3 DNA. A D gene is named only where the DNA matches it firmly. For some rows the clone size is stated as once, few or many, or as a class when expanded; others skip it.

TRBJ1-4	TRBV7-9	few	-	CASSPRTPGGEKLFF	TGTGCCAGCAGTCCCCGCACCCCGGGGGGTGAAAAACTGTTTTTT
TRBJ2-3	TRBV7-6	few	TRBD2	CASSLATSGGAAGTQYF	TGTGCCAGCAGCTTAGCGACTAGCGGGGGGGCCGCTGGTACGCAGTATTTT
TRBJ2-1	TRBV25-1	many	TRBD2	CASSELAGVYNEQFF	TGTGCCAGCAGTGAGCTAGCGGGAGTCTACAATGAGCAGTTCTTC
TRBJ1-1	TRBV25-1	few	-	CASSEWNTEAFF	TGTGCCAGCAGTGAATGGAATACTGAAGCTTTCTTT
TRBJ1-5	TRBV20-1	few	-	CSARGGGQLSNQPQHF	TGCAGTGCTAGAGGTGGAGGGCAACTTAGCAATCAGCCCCAGCATTTT
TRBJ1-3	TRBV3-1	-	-	CASSPAGWALRGNTIYF	TGTGCCAGCAGCCCAGCCGGTTGGGCCTTGCGAGGAAACACCATATATTTT
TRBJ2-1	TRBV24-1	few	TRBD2	CATSDKLAGPTGEQFF	TGTGCCACCAGTGACAAACTAGCGGGCCCTACGGGTGAGCAGTTCTTC
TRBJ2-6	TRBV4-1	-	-	CASSQGIFSGANVLTF	TGCGCCAGCAGCCAGGGTATCTTCTCTGGGGCCAACGTCCTGACTTTC
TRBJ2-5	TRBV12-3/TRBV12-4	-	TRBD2	CASRGGSGRVEQYF	TGTGCCAGCAGAGGGGGAAGCGGGAGGGTTGAGCAGTACTTC
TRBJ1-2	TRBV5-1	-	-	CASKDGTNYGYTF	TGCGCCAGCAAGGACGGTACTAACTATGGCTACACCTTC
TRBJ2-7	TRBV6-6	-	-	CASSIPPGQEQYF	TGTGCCAGCAGTATACCGCCGGGGCAGGAGCAGTACTTC
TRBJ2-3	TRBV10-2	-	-	CASSGPPGSTDTQYF	TGCGCCAGCAGTGGCCCCCCCGGGAGCACAGATACGCAGTATTTT
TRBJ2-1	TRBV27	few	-	CASSPTKTQPGLYEQFF	TGTGCCAGCAGTCCAACAAAGACACAGCCCGGGTTATATGAGCAGTTCTTC
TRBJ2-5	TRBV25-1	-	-	CASSPRPGTAQETQYF	TGTGCCAGCAGTCCAAGGCCAGGGACGGCCCAAGAGACCCAGTACTTC
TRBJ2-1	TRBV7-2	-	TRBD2	CASSLKRGGGNEQFF	TGTGCCAGCAGCTTAAAGCGGGGGGGTGGCAATGAGCAGTTCTTC
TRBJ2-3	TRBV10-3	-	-	CAISESKSEDTQYF	TGTGCCATCAGTGAGTCAAAGAGTGAAGATACGCAGTATTTT
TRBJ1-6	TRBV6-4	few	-	CASSDSTGPNSPLHF	TGTGCCAGCAGTGACTCGACGGGTCCTAATTCACCCCTCCACTTT
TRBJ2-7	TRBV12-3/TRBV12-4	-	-	CASSLGHLSYEQYF	TGTGCCAGCAGTCTGGGACACCTATCTTACGAGCAGTACTTC
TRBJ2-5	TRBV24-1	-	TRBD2	CATRPGTSGSNEQYF	TGTGCCACCAGACCCGGGACTAGCGGGAGCAATGAGCAGTACTTC
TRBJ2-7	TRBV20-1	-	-	CSARPSEYYEQYF	TGCAGTGCTAGGCCTAGCGAATACTACGAGCAGTACTTC
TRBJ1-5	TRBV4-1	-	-	CASSPADRDNQPQHF	TGCGCCAGCAGCCCAGCGGACAGAGACAATCAGCCCCAGCATTTT
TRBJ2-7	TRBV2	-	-	CARRQAISYEQYF	TGTGCCAGGAGACAGGCCATCTCCTACGAGCAGTACTTC
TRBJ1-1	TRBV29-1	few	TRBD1	CSVSTGVNTEAFF	TGCAGCGTTTCGACAGGGGTGAACACTGAAGCTTTCTTT
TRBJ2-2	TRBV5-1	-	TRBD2	CASSLSGGQGFGELFF	TGCGCCAGCAGCCTGTCGGGGGGGCAAGGATTTGGGGAGCTGTTTTTT
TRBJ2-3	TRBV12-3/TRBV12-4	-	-	CASSFIRIFPTQYF	TGTGCCAGCAGTTTTATCCGGATATTTCCTACGCAGTATTTT
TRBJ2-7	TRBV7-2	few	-	CASSYSGVLDEQYF	TGTGCCAGCAGTTATAGTGGGGTGCTGGACGAGCAGTACTTC
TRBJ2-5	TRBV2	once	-	CASSESAGRVETQYF	TGTGCCAGCAGTGAATCGGCAGGGCGAGTGGAGACCCAGTACTTC
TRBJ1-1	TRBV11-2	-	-	CASSPQQGGSEAFF	TGTGCCAGCAGCCCCCAGCAGGGTGGGTCTGAAGCTTTCTTT
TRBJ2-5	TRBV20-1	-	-	CSAQPPGLPQETQYF	TGCAGTGCTCAACCCCCGGGACTGCCGCAAGAGACCCAGTACTTC
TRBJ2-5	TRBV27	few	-	CASSLNGEWETQYF	TGTGCCAGCAGTTTAAACGGGGAATGGGAGACCCAGTACTTC
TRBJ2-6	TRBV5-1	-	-	CASGLRSGADSGANVLTF	TGCGCCAGCGGGCTTAGGTCAGGGGCGGACTCTGGGGCCAACGTCCTGACTTTC
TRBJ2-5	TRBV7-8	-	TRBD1	CASSFRDRQETQYF	TGTGCCAGCAGCTTCCGGGACAGACAAGAGACCCAGTACTTC
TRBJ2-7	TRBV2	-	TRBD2	CACGLAYEQYF	TGTGCCTGCGGACTAGCCTACGAGCAGTACTTC
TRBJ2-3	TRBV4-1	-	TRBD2	CASSQPSGLGTDTQYF	TGCGCCAGCAGCCAGCCTAGCGGTCTCGGGACAGATACGCAGTATTTT
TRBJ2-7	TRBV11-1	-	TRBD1	CAGSLGSAAGGNYEQYF	TGTGCCGGCAGCTTAGGTTCGGCGGCAGGGGGTAACTACGAGCAGTACTTC
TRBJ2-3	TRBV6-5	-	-	CASSYRDTKSTDTQYF	TGTGCCAGCAGTTACCGGGACACAAAAAGCACAGATACGCAGTATTTT
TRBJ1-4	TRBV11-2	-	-	CASSLDPPGLVQREKLFF	TGTGCCAGCAGCTTAGATCCGCCCGGACTAGTCCAACGTGAAAAACTGTTTTTT
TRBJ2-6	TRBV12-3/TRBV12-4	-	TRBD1	CASSLTGTGFVLTF	TGTGCCAGCAGTTTAACCGGGACAGGATTCGTCCTGACTTTC
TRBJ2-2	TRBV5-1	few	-	CASSSRGETSGELFF	TGCGCCAGCAGCTCCAGGGGGGAGACATCCGGGGAGCTGTTTTTT
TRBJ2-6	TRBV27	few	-	CASSLQRSGANVLTF	TGTGCCAGCAGTTTACAGCGGTCTGGGGCCAACGTCCTGACTTTC
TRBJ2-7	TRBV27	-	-	CASSLGWTDLYEQYF	TGTGCCAGCAGTTTGGGATGGACAGACCTTTACGAGCAGTACTTC
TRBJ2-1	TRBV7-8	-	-	CASSLSHAGTPSYNEQFF	TGTGCCAGCAGCTTAAGTCACGCGGGGACTCCCTCCTACAATGAGCAGTTCTTC
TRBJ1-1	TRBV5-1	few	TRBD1	CASSRPGQKVLEAFF	TGCGCCAGCAGCCGACCGGGACAGAAAGTCCTTGAAGCTTTCTTT
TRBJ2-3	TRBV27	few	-	CASSLSWVSTDTQYF	TGTGCCAGCAGTTTATCGTGGGTGAGCACAGATACGCAGTATTTT
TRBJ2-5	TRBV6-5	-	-	CASTFIGDNEQYF	TGTGCCAGCACCTTCATCGGGGACAATGAGCAGTACTTC
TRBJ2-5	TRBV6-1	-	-	CASSELGLGETQYF	TGTGCCAGCAGTGAGCTAGGGTTAGGAGAGACCCAGTACTTC
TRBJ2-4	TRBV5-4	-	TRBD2	CASSTSGSGTNIQYF	TGTGCCAGCAGCACCAGCGGTAGCGGGACCAACATTCAGTACTTC